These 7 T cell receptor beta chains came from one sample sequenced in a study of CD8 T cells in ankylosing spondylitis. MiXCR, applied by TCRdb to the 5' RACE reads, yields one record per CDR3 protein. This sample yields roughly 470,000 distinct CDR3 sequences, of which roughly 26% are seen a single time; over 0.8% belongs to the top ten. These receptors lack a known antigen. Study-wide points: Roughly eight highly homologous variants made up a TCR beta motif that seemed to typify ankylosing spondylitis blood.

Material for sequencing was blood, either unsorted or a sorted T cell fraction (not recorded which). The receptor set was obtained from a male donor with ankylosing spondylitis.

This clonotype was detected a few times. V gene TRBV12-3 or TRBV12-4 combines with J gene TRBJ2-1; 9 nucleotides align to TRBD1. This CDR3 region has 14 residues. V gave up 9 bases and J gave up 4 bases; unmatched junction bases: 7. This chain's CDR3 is CASIRDRVYNEQFF. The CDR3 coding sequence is TGTGCCAGTATCCGGGACAGGGTGTACAATGAGCAGTTCTTC.

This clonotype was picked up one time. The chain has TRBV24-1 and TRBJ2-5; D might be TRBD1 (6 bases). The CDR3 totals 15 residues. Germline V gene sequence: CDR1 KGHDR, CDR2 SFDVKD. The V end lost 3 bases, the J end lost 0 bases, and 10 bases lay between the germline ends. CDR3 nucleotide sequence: TGTGCCACCAGTGATACCACAGGGTACCAAGAGACCCAGTACTTC. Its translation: CATSDTTGYQETQYF.

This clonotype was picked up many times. DNA of the CDR3: TGCGCCAGCAGCTTGGCCAATACGAGGGACGAGACCCAGTACTTC. It yields the protein CASSLANTRDETQYF. The rearrangement uses TRBV5-1 and TRBJ2-5, with D tentatively TRBD1 or TRBD2 (5 bases each). The CDR3 is made up of 15 amino acids. Germline CDR1 and CDR2: SGHRS and YFSETQ. V was cut by 0 bases and J by 5 bases, with 14 bases left in between.

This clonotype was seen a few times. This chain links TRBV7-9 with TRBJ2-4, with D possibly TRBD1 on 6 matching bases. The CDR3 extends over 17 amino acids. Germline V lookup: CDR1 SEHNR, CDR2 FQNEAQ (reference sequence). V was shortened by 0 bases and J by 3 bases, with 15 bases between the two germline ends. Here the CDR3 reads CASSLALGGQSKNIQYF. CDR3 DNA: TGTGCCAGCAGCTTAGCGCTTGGGGGCCAGAGCAAAAACATTCAGTACTTC. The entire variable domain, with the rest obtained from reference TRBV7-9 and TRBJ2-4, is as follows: DTGVSQNPRHKITKRGQNVTFRCDPISEHNRLYWYRQTLGQGPEFLTYFQNEAQLEKSRLLSDRFSAERPKGSFSTLEIQRTEQGDSAMYLCASSLALGGQSKNIQYFGAGTRLSVL.

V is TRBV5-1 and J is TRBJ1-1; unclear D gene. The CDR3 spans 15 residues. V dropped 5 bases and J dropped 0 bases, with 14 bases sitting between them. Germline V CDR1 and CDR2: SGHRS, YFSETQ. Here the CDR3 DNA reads TGCGCCAGCAGTCCCTTGACGGCATTGAACACTGAAGCTTTCTTT. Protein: CASSPLTALNTEAFF.

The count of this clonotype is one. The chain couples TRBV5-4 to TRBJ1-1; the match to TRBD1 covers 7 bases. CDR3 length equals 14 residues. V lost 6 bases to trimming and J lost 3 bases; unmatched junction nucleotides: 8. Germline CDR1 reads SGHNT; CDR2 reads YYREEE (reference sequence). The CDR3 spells CASKKQGFDTEAFF. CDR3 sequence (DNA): TGTGCCAGCAAAAAACAGGGGTTCGACACTGAAGCTTTCTTT. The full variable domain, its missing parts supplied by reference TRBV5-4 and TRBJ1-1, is ETGVTQSPTHLIKTRGQQVTLRCSSQSGHNTVSWYQQALGQGPQFIFQYYREEENGRGNFPPRFSGLQFPNYSSELNVNALELDDSALYLCASKKQGFDTEAFFGQGTRLTVV.

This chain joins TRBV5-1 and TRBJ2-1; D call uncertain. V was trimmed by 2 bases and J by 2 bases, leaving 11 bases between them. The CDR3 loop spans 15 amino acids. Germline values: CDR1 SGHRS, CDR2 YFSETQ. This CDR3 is CASSFGRNTYNEQFF. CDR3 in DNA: TGCGCCAGCAGCTTTGGAAGAAATACCTACAATGAGCAGTTCTTC.